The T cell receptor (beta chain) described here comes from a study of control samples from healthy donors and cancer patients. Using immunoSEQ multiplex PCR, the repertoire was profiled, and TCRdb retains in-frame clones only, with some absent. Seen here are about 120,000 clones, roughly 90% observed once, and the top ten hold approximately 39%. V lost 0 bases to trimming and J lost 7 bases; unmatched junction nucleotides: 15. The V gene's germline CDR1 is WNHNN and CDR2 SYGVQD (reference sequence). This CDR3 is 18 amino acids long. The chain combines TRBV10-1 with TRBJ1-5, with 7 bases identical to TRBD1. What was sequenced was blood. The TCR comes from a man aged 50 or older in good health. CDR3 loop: CASSESMGIAGGGQPQHF. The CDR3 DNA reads TGCGCCAGCAGTGAGTCTATGGGAATAGCAGGGGGTGGCCAGCCCCAGCATTTT.